This T cell receptor (beta chain) was captured by sequencing in a study of shared clonotypes between healthy human individuals. CDR1 and CDR2 (germline): SGHNT, YYREEE (reference sequence). The CDR3 has 17 residues. J was trimmed by 9 bases and V by 4 bases; bases with no gene match: 10. Only in-frame clones appear in the TCRdb table, and some are missing; sequencing was by immunoSEQ multiplex PCR. This sample yields around 1.4 million clones, of which 98% are seen a single time; 0.36% belongs to the top ten. This sequence joins TRBV5-4 and TRBJ2-2; 15 bases fit TRBD2. This TCR derives from a man between 25 and 39 years old in good health. Sequencing was done on a sample of naive CD4+ T cells sorted from blood. Subset: CD45RA+ positively selected. CDR3 sequence (DNA): TGTGCCAGCAGCGCATTCGGACTAGCGGGAGGGCCACGGGAGCTGTTTTTT. It specifies CASSAFGLAGGPRELFF.